The 32 T cell receptor beta chains given below trace back to one sample, sequenced in a study of response to subunit inactivated influenza vaccine. TCRdb processed the RT-PCR reads anew with MiXCR; each CDR3 protein has one entry. The data show 400,000 to 650,000 distinct CDR3 sequences, around 7.7% seen once. The input for sequencing was PBMCs from blood, taken 23 to 25 months after vaccination. These receptors were collected from a man between 50 and 75 years old who received an inactivated influenza vaccine.

The rearrangement joins TRBV9 to TRBJ2-1; TRBD2 agrees at 11 bases. This CDR3 is 17 amino acids long. Germline V gene data show CDR1 as SGDLS and CDR2 as YYNGEE. The junction had 8 bases not matched to a gene; V was cut back by 1 base and J by 5 bases. The CDR3 DNA reads TGTGCCAGCAGCGTATCTGTAGGGACTAGCGGAAACAATGAGCAGTTCTTC. This encodes CASSVSVGTSGNNEQFF.

This clonotype was counted ten times or more. This chain links TRBV10-3 with TRBJ2-3, with D perhaps TRBD1 or TRBD2 (5 bases each). The CDR3 covers 13 residues. Looked up from germline, CDR1 is ENHRY and CDR2 is SYGVKD. The DNA for the CDR3 is TGTGCGGCGTCGGGGCATGTCACAGATACGCAGTATTTT. Its translation is CAASGHVTDTQYF.

This clonotype was counted ten times or more. The chain employs TRBV5-6 and TRBJ1-2; TRBD1 might be the D (5 bases). The CDR3 is made up of 16 amino acids. V lost 1 base, J lost 6 bases, and 19 bases lay in between. The germline CDR1 and CDR2 sequences are SGHDT and YYEEEE. The CDR3 DNA sequence: TGTGCCAGCAGCTTGTGGTCGGGGGATTCCCGGAATGGCTACACCTTC. Residues: CASSLWSGDSRNGYTF.

This clonotype was counted ten times or more. This chain joins TRBV7-8 and TRBJ2-2, with D unresolved. Trimming removed 2 bases from V and 4 bases from J, with 8 bases in between. In germline, CDR1 is SGHVS, CDR2 FQNEAQ. This CDR3 is built from 14 residues. The CDR3 bases are TGTGCCAGCAGCTTAATGATCGGCACCGGGGAGCTGTTTTTT. Protein product: CASSLMIGTGELFF.

This sequence joins TRBV6-2 or TRBV6-3 and TRBJ1-1; 9 bases match TRBD1. J lost 5 bases, V lost 10 bases, and 8 bases had no gene match. The CDR3 runs 13 residues. Per germline, CDR1 MNHEY and CDR2 SVGEGT. The CDR3 region has the DNA TGTGCCACCTCGGGACAGGGAGAGACTGAAGCTTTCTTT. Protein product: CATSGQGETEAFF.

This clonotype was counted at least ten times. CDR3: CASSGISGELFF. Written as DNA, the CDR3 is TGCGCCAGCAGTGGTATATCGGGGGAGCTGTTTTTT. J is TRBJ2-2 and V is TRBV10-1; D ambiguous. Trimming took 4 bases from V and 8 from J, leaving 8 bases between them. The V gene's germline CDR1 is WNHNN and CDR2 SYGVQD (reference sequence). The CDR3 has 12 residues.

The chain is built from TRBV4-3 and TRBJ2-5; D is perhaps TRBD1 (6 bases). The CDR3 runs to 15 residues. Trimming removed 2 bases from V and 5 bases from J, with 15 bases in between. Germline V gene data show CDR1 as LGHNA and CDR2 as YSLEER. DNA for the CDR3: TGCGCCAGCAGCCAATTACCGGGACAACGGGAGACCCAGTACTTC. It encodes CASSQLPGQRETQYF.

This clonotype was detected a few times. V gene TRBV6-1 combines with J gene TRBJ2-7, with 9 nucleotides matching TRBD1. Trimming removed 5 bases from V and 2 bases from J; junction bases left unmatched: 7. CDR1 is MNHNS, CDR2 SASEGT, per germline. The CDR3 spans 15 residues. The CDR3 sequence is CASSRGQGSAYEQYF. CDR3 nucleotide sequence: TGTGCCAGCAGTAGGGGACAGGGTTCCGCCTACGAGCAGTACTTC.

V usage is TRBV5-1 and J usage is TRBJ1-2; unclear D gene. The V gene's germline CDR1 is SGHRS and CDR2 YFSETQ. The CDR3 totals 14 residues. V lost 4 bases and J 4 bases, leaving 14 bases between the germline ends. In DNA, the CDR3 is TGCGCCAGCAGCCCGGAACGGGCATTCTATGGCTACACCTTC. Translated: CASSPERAFYGYTF.

In this sample, this clonotype turned up many times. V and J are TRBV7-2 and TRBJ2-1, with D unresolved. Per the germline V gene, CDR1 is SGHTA and CDR2 is FQGNSA. This CDR3 has 13 amino acids. Trimming cost V 1 base and J 10 bases, with 11 bases left between them. The CDR3 loop is CASSLEVRKEQFF. CDR3 nucleotides: TGTGCCAGCAGCTTAGAAGTACGAAAGGAGCAGTTCTTC.

This clonotype was counted ten times or more. The DNA for the CDR3 is TGTGCCAGCGCACAGGGGGCGAGCACAGATACGCAGTATTTT. This sequence encodes CASAQGASTDTQYF. The rearrangement joins TRBV5-5 to TRBJ2-3, with 9 bases identical to TRBD1. The CDR3 contains 14 residues. Trimming took 7 bases from V and 0 from J; bases not matched to a gene: 3. Germline-derived CDR1 and CDR2 are SGHKS and YYEKEE (reference sequence).

The V gene is TRBV20-1, the J gene TRBJ2-1, with D hard to call. The ends were cut back, 6 bases at V and 0 bases at J, with 15 bases in the middle. CDR3 size: 15 residues. Looked up from germline, CDR1 is DFQATT and CDR2 is SNEGSKA (reference sequence). The CDR3 DNA is TGCAGTGCCACCATGACTTCCTACTCCTACAATGAGCAGTTCTTC. It specifies CSATMTSYSYNEQFF.

The V call is TRBV14, the J call TRBJ2-1, with a tentative D call TRBD2 (6 bases). Trimming cost V 1 base and J 7 bases, with 20 bases left between them. This CDR3 comprises 17 residues. Germline CDR1 SGHDN, CDR2 FVKESK. The CDR3: CASSQGFYGSFQNEQFF. CDR3 DNA sequence: TGTGCCAGCAGCCAAGGTTTTTACGGGAGCTTCCAGAATGAGCAGTTCTTC.

This clonotype has a handful of counts. The chain carries TRBV5-1 and TRBJ1-2; tentatively, D is TRBD1 (6 bases). V was clipped by 0 bases and J by 7 bases, with 10 bases between them. CDR3 size: 13 residues. CDR1 is SGHRS, CDR2 YFSETQ, per germline. The DNA of the CDR3 is TGCGCCAGCAGCTTGGACGGGGGCTCTGGCTACACCTTC. It translates to CASSLDGGSGYTF.

The chain combines TRBV28 with TRBJ1-3, with a weak D call TRBD1 (5 bases). V lost 3 bases, J lost 4 bases, and 19 bases lay in between. The CDR3 extends over 17 amino acids. Germline CDR1 MDHEN, CDR2 SYDVKM. CDR3 in DNA: TGTGCCAGCAGTTTCCGGTGGACATCCCAAAGGGGAAACACCATATATTTT. Its translation is CASSFRWTSQRGNTIYF. The complete variable domain, with remaining parts taken from reference TRBV28 and TRBJ1-3, reads DVKVTQSSRYLVKRTGEKVFLECVQDMDHENMFWYRQDPGLGLRLIYFSYDVKMKEKGDIPEGYSVSREKKERFSLILESASTNQTSMYLCASSFRWTSQRGNTIYFGEGSWLTVV.

The gene calls are TRBV6-1 and TRBJ1-5; a possible D gene is TRBD1 (5 bases). This CDR3 region has 14 residues. CDR1 MNHNS and CDR2 SASEGT come from the germline V gene. Trimming left V 0 bases short and J 6 bases short, with 9 bases between. CDR3 sequence reads: CASSEAGGVQPQHF. The DNA of the CDR3 is TGTGCCAGCAGTGAAGCTGGGGGGGTTCAGCCCCAGCATTTT.

CDR3 coding DNA: TGTGCCGCCGGGGTTCCCGCCACCGGGGAGCTGTTTTTT. Translating it yields CAAGVPATGELFF. This chain uses TRBV10-3 with TRBJ2-2, with a possible D match to TRBD2 (5 bases). V was shortened by 11 bases and J by 4 bases, with 14 bases between the two germline ends. The CDR3 is 13 amino acids. Per germline, CDR1 ENHRY and CDR2 SYGVKD.

This clonotype was counted many times. V gene TRBV12-3 or TRBV12-4 combines with J gene TRBJ2-1; D is ambiguous. V was shortened by 4 bases and J by 8 bases, with 9 bases between the two germline ends. This CDR3 is 12 amino acids long. CDR3 in amino acids: CASSSQVYEQFF. In DNA, the CDR3 is TGTGCCAGCAGTTCCCAGGTCTATGAGCAGTTCTTC.

At least ten counts were recorded for this clonotype. The chain has TRBV11-2 and TRBJ2-7, with D possibly TRBD1 on 5 matching bases. The CDR3 contains 15 residues. CDR1 is SGHAT and CDR2 is FQNNGV in the germline V gene. The germline V and J ends were trimmed by 2 bases and 4 bases, with 15 bases remaining between them. The CDR3 sequence: CASSLPLGRRYEQYF. As DNA, the CDR3 is TGTGCCAGCAGCTTACCCCTGGGGCGGCGGTACGAGCAGTACTTC.

The genes are TRBV5-1 and TRBJ1-1; D perhaps matches TRBD1 (5 bases). CDR1 and CDR2 (germline): SGHRS, YFSETQ. Deletions cut 0 bases from V and 0 bases from J, with 21 bases between. The CDR3 contains 19 residues. CDR3 coding DNA: TGCGCCAGCAGCTTGGAGGGGTGGATCCTGGGACCATTGAACACTGAAGCTTTCTTT. It encodes CASSLEGWILGPLNTEAFF. The full variable domain, completed using reference TRBV5-1 and TRBJ1-1, is KAGVTQTPRYLIKTRGQQVTLSCSPISGHRSVSWYQQTPGQGLQFLFEYFSETQRNKGNFPGRFSGRQFSNSRSEMNVSTLELGDSALYLCASSLEGWILGPLNTEAFFGQGTRLTVV.

This clonotype came up many times. The chain joins TRBV20-1 to TRBJ1-4, with unresolved D. This CDR3 spans 12 amino acids. Germline CDR1 and CDR2: DFQATT and SNEGSKA (reference sequence). V gave up 3 bases and J gave up 5 bases, with 7 bases separating them. The CDR3 loop reads CSASPENEKLFF. CDR3 sequence (DNA): TGCAGTGCTAGTCCCGAGAATGAAAAACTGTTTTTT.

This clonotype was counted between two and nine times. CDR3 protein: CASSVDSIAEAFF. CDR3 coding DNA: TGTGCCAGCAGCGTAGATTCGATCGCTGAAGCTTTCTTT. This chain links TRBV9 with TRBJ1-1; D gene uncertain. This CDR3 comprises 13 residues. From germline, CDR1 is SGDLS and CDR2 YYNGEE. V was clipped by 0 bases and J by 6 bases, with 9 bases between them.

This clonotype has a count of ten or more. CDR3 loop: CATRAGGSGANVLTF. DNA for the CDR3: TGTGCCACCAGAGCGGGTGGTTCTGGGGCCAACGTCCTGACTTTC. V is TRBV15 and J is TRBJ2-6; maybe TRBD2 (6 bases). Looked up from germline, CDR1 is LNHNV and CDR2 is YYDKDF (reference sequence). This CDR3 contains 15 residues. V shed 6 bases and J shed 1 base, with 10 bases lying between them.

This clonotype was picked up a small number of times. The chain combines TRBV29-1 with TRBJ2-3; 11 bases fit TRBD2. J gave up 1 base and V 7 bases, and 1 base lay outside the gene matches. From germline, CDR1 is SQVTM and CDR2 ANQGSEA. The CDR3 loop spans 13 amino acids. The CDR3 DNA reads as TGCAGCGAGGGACTAGCGGGCACAGATACGCAGTATTTT. Translation gives CSEGLAGTDTQYF.

In its sample, this clonotype was seen many times. The chain combines TRBV10-3 with TRBJ2-7; D might be TRBD1 or TRBD2, each matching 5 bases. The CDR3 is 16 amino acids. The V gene's germline CDR1 is ENHRY and CDR2 SYGVKD. V was pared by 2 bases and J by 5 bases, with 19 bases between. The CDR3 region is CAISENSGLRSHEQYF. The CDR3 DNA reads TGTGCCATCAGTGAGAATTCGGGGCTGAGGTCCCACGAGCAGTACTTC.

This clonotype was seen ten or more times. The CDR3: CASSPITGTGNSGNTIYF. The DNA of the CDR3 is TGTGCCAGCTCACCAATTACCGGGACAGGGAACTCTGGAAACACCATATATTTT. The V call is TRBV18, the J call TRBJ1-3; 9 nucleotides agree with TRBD1. The germline gives CDR1 KGHSH, CDR2 LQKENI. The junction had 8 bases not matched to a gene; V was cut back by 2 bases and J by 0 bases. The CDR3 is 18 amino acids.

This clonotype has just a few counts. V and J are TRBV4-2 and TRBJ1-5; 7 bases line up with TRBD1. With V trimmed by 6 bases and J by 3 bases, 5 bases remained unmatched. The germline gives CDR1 LGHNA, CDR2 YNFKEQ. This CDR3 is built from 14 residues. The CDR3 loop is CASSPGQVNQPQHF. The CDR3 DNA is TGTGCCAGCAGTCCCGGACAGGTCAATCAGCCCCAGCATTTT.

This chain uses TRBV4-1 with TRBJ2-7; D not certain. V dropped 4 bases and J dropped 6 bases, with 13 bases sitting between them. CDR1 is MGHRA and CDR2 is YSYEKL in the germline V gene. The CDR3 runs 13 residues. CDR3 nucleotides: TGCGCCAGCAGCCCAGCCCCCCTGGGCGAGCAGTACTTC. Translating it yields CASSPAPLGEQYF.

The V and J genes are TRBV5-1 and TRBJ2-7; 8 bases align to TRBD2. Per germline, CDR1 SGHRS and CDR2 YFSETQ. The CDR3 covers 16 residues. V lost 1 base and J lost 0; bases outside the gene matches: 6. Written as DNA, the CDR3 is TGCGCCAGCAGCTTGACTAGCGGAAGGAGCTCCTACGAGCAGTACTTC. It specifies CASSLTSGRSSYEQYF.

V gene TRBV2 combines with J gene TRBJ2-1, with 7 nucleotides matching TRBD2. CDR3 length: 14 amino acids. With V trimmed by 7 bases and J by 2 bases, 5 bases remained unmatched. Germline V gene data show CDR1 as SNHLY and CDR2 as FYNNEI. CDR3 sequence (DNA): TGTGCCAGCACCGGGGCGGGGGCCTACAATGAGCAGTTCTTC. This encodes CASTGAGAYNEQFF.

The chain links TRBV7-8 to TRBJ1-2; 7 bases agree with TRBD1. The trim removed 4 bases at V and 6 bases at J, leaving 11 bases unmatched. The CDR3 extends over 15 amino acids. CDR1 SGHVS and CDR2 FQNEAQ come from the germline V gene. The CDR3 sequence: CASSYRTGSTDGYTF. Written as DNA, the CDR3 is TGTGCCAGCAGCTACCGGACAGGCAGTACTGATGGCTACACCTTC.

The table lists this clonotype with a few counts. The chain employs TRBV20-1 and TRBJ2-7; TRBD2 matches at 12 bases. Germline values: CDR1 DFQATT, CDR2 SNEGSKA (reference sequence). The CDR3 length is 14 residues. The V and J ends lost 5 bases and 7 bases, in that order; junction bases with no gene match: 9. The CDR3 DNA follows: TGCAGTGCTGGTAGTCTAGCGGGAGGGAATGAGCAGTACTTC. Protein: CSAGSLAGGNEQYF.